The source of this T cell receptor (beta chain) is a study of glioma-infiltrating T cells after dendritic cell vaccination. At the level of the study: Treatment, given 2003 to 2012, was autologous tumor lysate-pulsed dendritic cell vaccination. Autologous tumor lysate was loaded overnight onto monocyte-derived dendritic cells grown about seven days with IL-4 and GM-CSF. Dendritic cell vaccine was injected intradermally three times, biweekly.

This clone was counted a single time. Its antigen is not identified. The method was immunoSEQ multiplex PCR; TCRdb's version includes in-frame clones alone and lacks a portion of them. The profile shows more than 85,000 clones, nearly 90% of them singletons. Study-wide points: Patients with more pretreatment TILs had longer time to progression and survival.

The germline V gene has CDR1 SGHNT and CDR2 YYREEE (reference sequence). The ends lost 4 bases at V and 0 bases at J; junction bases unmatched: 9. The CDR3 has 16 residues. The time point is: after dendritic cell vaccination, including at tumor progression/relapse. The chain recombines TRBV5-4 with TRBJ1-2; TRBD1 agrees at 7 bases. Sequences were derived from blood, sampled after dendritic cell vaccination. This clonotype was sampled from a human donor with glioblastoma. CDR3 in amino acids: CASSRRDSSSNYGYTF. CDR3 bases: TGTGCCAGCAGCAGACGGGACAGCTCTTCTAACTATGGCTACACCTTC.